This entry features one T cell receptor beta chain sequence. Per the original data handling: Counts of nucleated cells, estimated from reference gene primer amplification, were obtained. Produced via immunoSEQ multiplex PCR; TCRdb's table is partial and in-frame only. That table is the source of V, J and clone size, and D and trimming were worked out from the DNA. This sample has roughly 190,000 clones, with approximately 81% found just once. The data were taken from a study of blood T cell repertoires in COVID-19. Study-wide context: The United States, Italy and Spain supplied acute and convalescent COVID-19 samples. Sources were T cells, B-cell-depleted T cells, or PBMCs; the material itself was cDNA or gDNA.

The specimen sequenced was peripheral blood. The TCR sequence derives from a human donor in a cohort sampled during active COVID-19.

The CDR3 DNA reads TGTGCCAGCAGCTTAGGTGGCGGTCCCTATGGCTACACCTTC. It translates to CASSLGGGPYGYTF. The chain employs TRBV11-2 and TRBJ1-2; D ambiguous. There are 14 residues in the CDR3. V was shortened by 1 base and J by 4 bases, with 10 bases between the two germline ends. Germline CDR1 reads SGHAT; CDR2 reads FQNNGV.